This T cell receptor beta chain was profiled in a study of quantifying T cell responses using KT2 cells. Whole-study context: Reverse transcription used primers in the TCR alpha and beta constant regions.

The CDR3 contains 12 residues. Germline-derived CDR1 and CDR2 are SNHLY and FYNNEI. Trimming cost V 5 bases and J 2 bases, with 6 bases left between them. Different KT2-to-PBMC ratios were created with a constant PBMC count. This clonotype was counted between two and nine times. An oligo carrying a UMI was ligated to the cDNA 3' end. An equimolar mix of RC1.1 and RC1.2 primed the beta chain across TRBC1 and TRBC2. Each CDR3 protein gets one entry after TCRdb re-called the UMI-ligation and nested PCR reads with MiXCR. The sample carries 25,000 to 35,000 distinct CDR3 sequences, about a tenth recorded once.

Specimen: PBMCs spiked with cells of the T cell clone KT2. The receptor's source is a human donor. The chain recombines TRBV2 with TRBJ1-1, with D unclear. The CDR3 loop is CASSTVNTEAFF. CDR3 nucleotides: TGTGCCAGCAGTACAGTCAACACTGAAGCTTTCTTT.